These T cell receptor beta chains were read from a single sample in a study of control samples from healthy donors and cancer patients. This table comes from immunoSEQ multiplex PCR, and its TCRdb copy is limited to in-frame clones, with some not included. The sample holds just under 75,000 clones, roughly 90% seen once. Specimen: blood. Every receptor here comes from a woman aged 50 to 60 in good health. Each CDR3 is given with its conserved first and last residue. Each record gives: V gene, D gene, clone size, J gene, CDR3 protein, CDR3 DNA. The D gene is left open where the match is weak. Part of the rows lack a size; the others show once, few, many or a class for expanded clones.

V gene: TRBV18
D gene: TRBD1
clone size: NA
J gene: TRBJ2-2
CDR3 protein: CASSPRTGHRELFF
CDR3 DNA: TGTGCCAGCTCACCCCGGACAGGGCACCGGGAGCTGTTTTTT

V gene: TRBV10-3
D gene: NA
clone size: NA
J gene: TRBJ1-6
CDR3 protein: CAIREDSLGNSPLHF
CDR3 DNA: TGTGCCATCAGGGAAGATTCCCTCGGTAATTCACCCCTCCACTTT

V gene: TRBV4-2
D gene: NA
clone size: NA
J gene: TRBJ2-1
CDR3 protein: CASSQGGSGDSYNEQFF
CDR3 DNA: TGTGCCAGCAGCCAAGGAGGGTCGGGAGACTCCTACAATGAGCAGTTCTTC

V gene: TRBV2
D gene: NA
clone size: NA
J gene: TRBJ1-3
CDR3 protein: CASSETGSGNTIYF
CDR3 DNA: TGTGCCAGCAGTGAAACGGGCTCTGGAAACACCATATATTTT

V gene: TRBV5-6
D gene: TRBD1
clone size: NA
J gene: TRBJ1-2
CDR3 protein: CASSLQGVNYGYTF
CDR3 DNA: TGTGCCAGCAGCTTGCAGGGGGTGAACTATGGCTACACCTTC

V gene: TRBV30
D gene: TRBD2
clone size: once
J gene: TRBJ2-7
CDR3 protein: CAWSVRERGRSHEQYF
CDR3 DNA: TGTGCCTGGAGTGTACGAGAGCGGGGGCGATCGCACGAGCAGTACTTC

V gene: TRBV6-5
D gene: NA
clone size: NA
J gene: TRBJ2-1
CDR3 protein: CASCTADSYNEQFF
CDR3 DNA: TGTGCCAGCTGCACCGCAGACTCCTACAATGAGCAGTTCTTC

V gene: TRBV27
D gene: NA
clone size: NA
J gene: TRBJ2-6
CDR3 protein: CASSFIQGAPGGANVLTF
CDR3 DNA: TGTGCCAGCAGTTTTATTCAGGGCGCGCCAGGCGGGGCCAACGTCCTGACTTTC

V gene: TRBV5-6
D gene: NA
clone size: NA
J gene: TRBJ2-1
CDR3 protein: CASSSDSVYQFF
CDR3 DNA: TGTGCCAGCAGCTCGGACAGCGTATATCAGTTCTTC

V gene: TRBV5-1
D gene: TRBD2
clone size: NA
J gene: TRBJ2-3
CDR3 protein: CASSHGTSGSSDTQYF
CDR3 DNA: TGCGCCAGCAGCCACGGGACTAGCGGGAGTTCAGATACGCAGTATTTT

V gene: TRBV9
D gene: NA
clone size: NA
J gene: TRBJ1-1
CDR3 protein: CASSVGYRLINTEAFF
CDR3 DNA: TGTGCCAGCAGCGTAGGGTACCGGCTAATCAACACTGAAGCTTTCTTT

V gene: TRBV7-9
D gene: NA
clone size: NA
J gene: TRBJ2-1
CDR3 protein: CASSLDGGSYNEQFF
CDR3 DNA: TGTGCCAGCAGCTTAGACGGCGGCTCCTACAATGAGCAGTTCTTC

V gene: TRBV12-1
D gene: NA
clone size: NA
J gene: TRBJ2-1
CDR3 protein: CASSPLGGRGSYNEQFF
CDR3 DNA: TGTGCCAGCAGCCCTCTCGGCGGGAGAGGGTCCTACAATGAGCAGTTCTTC

V gene: TRBV5-8
D gene: NA
clone size: NA
J gene: TRBJ2-1
CDR3 protein: CASSLSEGGPYNEQFF
CDR3 DNA: TGTGCCAGCAGCTTGTCGGAGGGAGGACCCTACAATGAGCAGTTCTTC

V gene: TRBV3-1/TRBV3-2
D gene: NA
clone size: few
J gene: TRBJ1-4
CDR3 protein: CASSRGRNEKLFF
CDR3 DNA: TGTGCCAGCAGCCGTGGCAGGAATGAAAAACTGTTTTTT

V gene: TRBV28
D gene: NA
clone size: NA
J gene: TRBJ1-2
CDR3 protein: CASSLSAEGSRYGYTF
CDR3 DNA: TGTGCCAGCAGTTTATCCGCGGAGGGCTCCCGCTATGGCTACACCTTC

V gene: TRBV2
D gene: TRBD2
clone size: NA
J gene: TRBJ2-7
CDR3 protein: CASLAGGYEQYF
CDR3 DNA: TGTGCCAGCCTAGCGGGGGGCTACGAGCAGTACTTC

V gene: TRBV18
D gene: NA
clone size: NA
J gene: TRBJ2-5
CDR3 protein: CASSPQAGEFEETQYF
CDR3 DNA: TGTGCCAGCTCACCACAGGCAGGCGAATTCGAGGAGACCCAGTACTTC

V gene: TRBV7-6
D gene: NA
clone size: once
J gene: TRBJ2-5
CDR3 protein: CASSLVGGPQETQYF
CDR3 DNA: TGTGCCAGCAGCTTAGTAGGGGGGCCCCAAGAGACCCAGTACTTC

V gene: TRBV20-1
D gene: NA
clone size: NA
J gene: TRBJ2-1
CDR3 protein: CSAKRSKEQFF
CDR3 DNA: TGCAGTGCTAAACGATCAAAGGAGCAGTTCTTC

V gene: TRBV3-1/TRBV3-2
D gene: NA
clone size: NA
J gene: TRBJ2-5
CDR3 protein: CASSHQSRGETQYF
CDR3 DNA: TGTGCCAGCAGCCATCAGAGTCGCGGGGAGACCCAGTACTTC

V gene: TRBV9
D gene: NA
clone size: NA
J gene: TRBJ2-2
CDR3 protein: CASSWQGGNTGELFF
CDR3 DNA: TGTGCCAGCAGTTGGCAGGGGGGGAACACCGGGGAGCTGTTTTTT

V gene: TRBV18
D gene: TRBD1
clone size: NA
J gene: TRBJ1-3
CDR3 protein: CASSRGQGRNTIYF
CDR3 DNA: TGTGCCAGCTCAAGGGGACAGGGTCGAAACACCATATATTTT

V gene: TRBV30
D gene: NA
clone size: NA
J gene: TRBJ1-5
CDR3 protein: CAWSVKTGPQHF
CDR3 DNA: TGTGCCTGGAGTGTAAAAACGGGCCCCCAGCATTTT

V gene: TRBV11-2
D gene: TRBD2
clone size: NA
J gene: TRBJ2-1
CDR3 protein: CASSFDPGLYNEQFF
CDR3 DNA: TGTGCCAGCAGCTTCGATCCGGGACTATACAATGAGCAGTTCTTC

V gene: TRBV6-6
D gene: TRBD1
clone size: once
J gene: TRBJ1-5
CDR3 protein: CASSLPSDRGPYSNQPQHF
CDR3 DNA: TGTGCCAGCAGTCTTCCGTCGGACAGGGGGCCTTATAGCAATCAGCCCCAGCATTTT

V gene: TRBV9
D gene: TRBD2
clone size: few
J gene: TRBJ2-3
CDR3 protein: CASSAQAGVRTDTQYF
CDR3 DNA: TGTGCCAGCAGCGCGCAAGCGGGAGTTCGTACAGATACGCAGTATTTT

V gene: TRBV28
D gene: NA
clone size: NA
J gene: TRBJ1-1
CDR3 protein: CASSPEPGRVAFF
CDR3 DNA: TGTGCCAGCAGTCCTGAGCCAGGGAGGGTGGCTTTCTTT

V gene: TRBV9
D gene: TRBD1
clone size: NA
J gene: TRBJ2-2
CDR3 protein: CASSATGAPATGELFF
CDR3 DNA: TGTGCCAGCAGCGCTACAGGGGCCCCGGCAACCGGGGAGCTGTTTTTT

V gene: TRBV2
D gene: TRBD2
clone size: NA
J gene: TRBJ2-3
CDR3 protein: CASRTSGSTDTQYF
CDR3 DNA: TGTGCCAGCAGAACTAGCGGGAGCACAGATACGCAGTATTTT

V gene: TRBV5-6
D gene: TRBD2
clone size: NA
J gene: TRBJ2-2
CDR3 protein: CASSLFGGGPDTGELFF
CDR3 DNA: TGTGCCAGCAGCTTGTTCGGGGGAGGGCCGGACACCGGGGAGCTGTTTTTT

V gene: TRBV11-2
D gene: NA
clone size: few
J gene: TRBJ2-7
CDR3 protein: CASSSLTGWSSYEQYF
CDR3 DNA: TGTGCCAGCAGCTCACTGACAGGCTGGAGCTCCTACGAGCAGTACTTC

V gene: TRBV3-1/TRBV3-2
D gene: NA
clone size: NA
J gene: TRBJ1-1
CDR3 protein: CASRPRIKGQLNTEAFF
CDR3 DNA: TGTGCCAGCAGACCAAGAATTAAGGGCCAGCTGAACACTGAAGCTTTCTTT

V gene: TRBV28
D gene: NA
clone size: NA
J gene: TRBJ2-7
CDR3 protein: CASSFFGSRAYEQYF
CDR3 DNA: TGTGCCAGCAGTTTTTTCGGTTCGCGGGCCTACGAGCAGTACTTC

V gene: TRBV27
D gene: NA
clone size: NA
J gene: TRBJ1-2
CDR3 protein: CASSLKENDRLRGYGYTF
CDR3 DNA: TGTGCCAGCAGTTTAAAAGAAAACGACAGGCTCCGCGGCTATGGCTACACCTTC

V gene: TRBV5-1
D gene: TRBD2
clone size: once
J gene: TRBJ2-1
CDR3 protein: CASSTRAGVDYNEQFF
CDR3 DNA: TGCGCCAGCAGTACGAGAGCGGGAGTGGACTACAATGAGCAGTTCTTC

V gene: TRBV2
D gene: TRBD2
clone size: NA
J gene: TRBJ2-1
CDR3 protein: CASSEREYNEQFF
CDR3 DNA: TGTGCCAGCAGTGAGCGGGAGTACAATGAGCAGTTCTTC

V gene: TRBV28
D gene: NA
clone size: NA
J gene: TRBJ1-4
CDR3 protein: CASRGGYREKLFF
CDR3 DNA: TGTGCCAGCAGGGGGGGGTATAGAGAAAAACTGTTTTTT